The next 26 T cell receptor beta chains were all read from a single sample in a study of cytomegalovirus exposure and HLA in healthy donors. It was with 60 Vbeta and 13 Jbeta primers that the PCR ran. Sequencing was performed with immunoSEQ multiplex PCR; in TCRdb, only in-frame clones are kept and a portion is missing. The table includes approximately 170,000 clones, 65% to 75% detected once. Specimen: PBMCs. The receptors originated from a girl aged 10 to 17 in good health and CMV-seronegative.

V is TRBV10-1 and J is TRBJ1-1; D perhaps matches TRBD1 (6 bases). The CDR3 covers 12 residues. Germline CDR1 and CDR2: WNHNN and SYGVQD (reference sequence). Trimming removed 4 bases at V and 8 bases at J, with 11 bases between. The CDR3: CASSVRGGEAFF. The CDR3 DNA follows: TGCGCCAGCAGTGTAAGGGGGGGAGAAGCTTTCTTT.

This clone was found a few times. The rearrangement joins TRBV5-6 to TRBJ2-1, with D uncertain. This CDR3 is 11 amino acids long. The V and J ends lost 4 bases and 8 bases respectively, with 7 bases between them. The V gene's germline CDR1 is SGHDT and CDR2 YYEEEE. Written as DNA, the CDR3 is TGTGCCAGCAGCCTCTCTGATGAGCAGTTCTTC. This translates into CASSLSDEQFF.

For this clone: One junction end does not reproduce the germline sequence, and a read error may be involved. The chain recombines TRBV13 with TRBJ1-1; 9 positions match TRBD1. Germline V lookup: CDR1 PRHDT, CDR2 FYEKMQ (reference sequence). The CDR3 extends over 18 amino acids. Here the CDR3 reads CACRTGEIGRGWDTEAFF. Written as DNA, the CDR3 is TGTGCCTGCAGGACAGGGGAGATAGGCAGGGGATGGGACACTGAAGCTTTCTTT.

This chain joins TRBV7-9 and TRBJ1-1; maybe TRBD1 (5 bases). This CDR3 is 16 amino acids long. Trimming removed 4 bases at V and 1 base at J, with 16 bases between. Germline V CDR1 and CDR2: SEHNR, FQNEAQ (reference sequence). CDR3 nucleotides: TGTGCCAGCAGCTCCGTTACAGGAGACAAGAACACTGAAGCTTTCTTT. Amino acids: CASSSVTGDKNTEAFF.

This clone appeared once. The chain uses TRBV5-1 and TRBJ2-5, with D perhaps matching TRBD2 (6 bases). Near its end, the DNA agrees better with TRBJ2-7, so the J call may be wrong. The CDR3 contains 15 residues. Germline V gene lookup returns CDR1 SGHRS and CDR2 YFSETQ. The CDR3 here is CASSLGAGTSYEQYF. Written as DNA, the CDR3 is TGCGCCAGCAGCTTGGGGGCCGGGACTTCCTACGAGCAGTACTTC.

The rearrangement joins TRBV30 to TRBJ1-5; 8 bases are a match to TRBD1. Germline CDR1 is GTSNPN and CDR2 is SVGIG (reference sequence). There are 15 residues in the CDR3. V shed 2 bases, J shed 5 bases, and the junction held 8 bases outside the gene matches. The CDR3: CAWSSTGGNYQPQHF. CDR3 DNA sequence: TGTGCCTGGAGTAGTACAGGGGGAAATTATCAGCCCCAGCATTTT.

The chain has TRBV11-2 and TRBJ2-7; D might be TRBD2 (5 bases). Germline V gene lookup returns CDR1 SGHAT and CDR2 FQNNGV. V lost 2 bases and J lost 7, with 21 bases in between. The CDR3 runs to 16 residues. The CDR3 loop reads CASSLYRGLGSEEQYF. The DNA of the CDR3 is TGTGCCAGCAGCTTATATCGGGGATTAGGATCTGAGGAGCAGTACTTC.

V and J are TRBV9 and TRBJ2-2; unclear D gene. The CDR3 is 16 residues long. Germline CDR1 is SGDLS and CDR2 is YYNGEE. V lost 3 bases and J 2 bases, leaving 14 bases between the germline ends. CDR3 sequence: CASSAELLGNTGELFF. The CDR3 DNA is TGTGCCAGCAGCGCTGAGCTTCTCGGTAACACCGGGGAGCTGTTTTTT.

In this sample, this clone turned up a few times. This sequence joins TRBV30 and TRBJ2-2, with a tentative D call TRBD1 (6 bases). V was pared by 2 bases and J by 6 bases, with 10 bases between. The CDR3 consists of 13 residues. CDR1 is GTSNPN, CDR2 SVGIG, per germline (reference sequence). The chain's CDR3 is CAWSFTGSGELFF. CDR3 in DNA: TGTGCCTGGAGTTTCACAGGGTCCGGGGAGCTGTTTTTT.

This clone was picked up a small number of times. The chain recombines TRBV4-1 with TRBJ2-2, with TRBD2 identical over 9 bases. CDR3 size: 15 residues. V lost 0 bases, J lost 4 bases, and 0 bases stayed unmatched. CDR1 MGHRA and CDR2 YSYEKL come from the germline V gene. CDR3 nucleotide sequence: TGCGCCAGCAGCCAAGATAGCGGGAGCACCGGGGAGCTGTTTTTT. Its protein is CASSQDSGSTGELFF.

This clone was recorded only once. The V call is TRBV10-3, the J call TRBJ1-4; 7 nucleotides match TRBD1. Germline-derived CDR1 and CDR2 are ENHRY and SYGVKD. Unmatched junction bases numbered 5, after V lost 0 bases and J lost 7 bases. The length of the CDR3 is 15 residues. CDR3 region: CAISESIGGREKLFF. The DNA for the CDR3 is TGTGCCATCAGTGAGTCAATAGGGGGCCGTGAAAAACTGTTTTTT.

The chain uses TRBV2 and TRBJ2-5; D possibly corresponds to TRBD2 (7 bases). The V end lost 1 base, the J end lost 7 bases, and 13 bases lay between the germline ends. The CDR3 is 14 residues long. Germline values: CDR1 SNHLY, CDR2 FYNNEI. The CDR3 DNA is TGTGCCAGCAGTGAAGGGAGGGGGGGGGTGACCCAGTACTTC. Protein sequence: CASSEGRGGVTQYF.

The chain has TRBV12-2 and TRBJ2-3; the table's D gene call, TRBD2, was not cross checked with the DNA. TRBV12-2 is a listed pseudogene. The CDR3 is 15 amino acids. The CDR3: CASRRRDSNTDTQYF. In nucleotides, the CDR3 is TGTGCAAGTCGCCGCCGGGACTCAAACACAGATACGCAGTATTTT.

The count of this clone is one. Here the CDR3 reads CASSVDRARSTDTQYF. The CDR3 DNA follows: TGTGCCAGCAGCGTCGACAGGGCCCGAAGCACAGATACGCAGTATTTT. V and J are TRBV11-2 and TRBJ2-3, with 7 bases that match TRBD1. Trimming removed 5 bases from V and 0 bases from J; junction bases left unmatched: 8. Germline V lookup: CDR1 SGHAT, CDR2 FQNNGV. The CDR3 runs 16 residues.

V gene TRBV15 combines with J gene TRBJ2-2; tentatively, D is TRBD2 (6 bases). CDR1 and CDR2 from the germline V gene are LNHNV and YYDKDF (reference sequence). CDR3 length equals 17 residues. V lost 0 bases and J 6 bases, leaving 17 bases between the germline ends. The CDR3 sequence: CATSRDLGAGTAGELFF. CDR3 coding DNA: TGTGCCACCAGCAGAGATCTCGGAGCGGGTACCGCCGGGGAGCTGTTTTTT. The complete variable domain, with remaining parts taken from reference TRBV15 and TRBJ2-2, reads DAMVIQNPRYQVTQFGKPVTLSCSQTLNHNVMYWYQQKSSQAPKLLFHYYDKDFNNEADTPDNFQSRRPNTSFCFLDIRSPGLGDTAMYLCATSRDLGAGTAGELFFGEGSRLTVL.

This chain uses TRBV29-1 with TRBJ2-2; D is perhaps TRBD1 (5 bases). The CDR3 length is 12 residues. V gave up 7 bases and J gave up 6 bases, with 12 bases separating them. Germline CDR1 reads SQVTM; CDR2 reads ANQGSEA. The CDR3 loop is CSADISAGELFF. CDR3 nucleotides: TGCAGCGCGGACATAAGCGCCGGGGAGCTGTTTTTT.

The J gene is TRBJ1-5, the V gene TRBV6-1, with 7 bases matching TRBD1. V lost 7 bases and J lost 3; bases outside the gene matches: 6. This CDR3 has 14 amino acids. Germline values: CDR1 MNHNS, CDR2 SASEGT. The CDR3, as DNA: TGTGCCAGCAAATCTGGACAGGTCAATCAGCCCCAGCATTTT. Its translation is CASKSGQVNQPQHF.

The J gene is TRBJ2-1, the V gene TRBV20-1, with a weak D call TRBD1 (6 bases). Trimming shortened V by 1 base and J by 9 bases, and 7 bases separated the two germline ends. CDR3 length: 11 amino acids. Germline lookup yields CDR1 DFQATT and CDR2 SNEGSKA (reference sequence). CDR3 nucleotides: TGCAGTGCTAGAGTAGGGGGTGAGCAGTTCTTC. This gives the protein CSARVGGEQFF.

The V gene is TRBV6-5, the J gene TRBJ1-1; D is undetermined. Germline V CDR1 and CDR2: MNHEY, SVGAGI. Trimming shortened V by 5 bases and J by 1 base, and 5 bases separated the two germline ends. CDR3 size: 12 residues. CDR3 sequence: CASSPSNTEAFF. As DNA, the CDR3 is TGTGCCAGCAGTCCCTCGAACACTGAAGCTTTCTTT.

The chain combines TRBV6-1 with TRBJ1-2; D is possibly TRBD1 (6 bases). The CDR3 sequence is 13 residues long. Germline CDR1 is MNHNS and CDR2 is SASEGT. As DNA, the CDR3 is TGTGGAGTCTGGGACACTAATAACTATGGCTACACCTTC. This codes for CGVWDTNNYGYTF.

V usage is TRBV14 and J usage is TRBJ2-3, with 8 bases aligning to TRBD2. Germline values: CDR1 SGHDN, CDR2 FVKESK. The ends lost 0 bases at V and 5 bases at J; junction bases unmatched: 4. This CDR3 has 15 residues. As DNA, the CDR3 is TGTGCCAGCAGCCAAGAGCGGGGGGCCCTAGATACGCAGTATTTT. This translates into CASSQERGALDTQYF.

The chain carries TRBV2 and TRBJ2-7; 9 bases match TRBD1. V shed 6 bases, J shed 5 bases, and the junction held 8 bases outside the gene matches. Germline V gene sequence: CDR1 SNHLY, CDR2 FYNNEI. The CDR3 sequence is 14 residues long. CDR3 nucleotide sequence: TGTGCCAGCAGACAGGACAGGGGCGGCGACGAGCAGTACTTC. It is translated as CASRQDRGGDEQYF.

CDR3 loop: CASSLAGTGTFNEQFF. CDR3 nucleotides: TGTGCCAGCAGCTTGGCCGGGACAGGGACTTTTAATGAGCAGTTCTTC. The V and J genes are TRBV9 and TRBJ2-1; 9 bases agree with TRBD1. Germline V gene sequence: CDR1 SGDLS, CDR2 YYNGEE. The CDR3 has 16 amino acids. The J segment lost 7 bases and the V segment lost 4 bases, leaving 12 bases of the junction unmatched.

The chain is built from TRBV5-8 and TRBJ2-3, with TRBD1 matching over 7 bases. In germline, CDR1 is SGHTS, CDR2 YDEGEE. Trimming took 0 bases from V and 2 from J; bases not matched to a gene: 3. The CDR3 runs to 15 residues. The CDR3 spells CASSLVDRTTDTQYF. In nucleotides, the CDR3 is TGTGCCAGCAGCTTGGTGGACAGGACCACAGATACGCAGTATTTT. Full variable domain (outside the CDR3, taken from reference TRBV5-8 and TRBJ2-3): EAGVTQSPTHLIKTRGQQATLRCSPISGHTSVYWYQQALGLGLQFLLWYDEGEERNRGNFPPRFSGRQFPNYSSELNVNALELEDSALYLCASSLVDRTTDTQYFGPGTRLTVL.

This clone was recorded a few times. This chain uses TRBV5-6 with TRBJ1-2; 7 bases match TRBD1. Germline V gene lookup returns CDR1 SGHDT and CDR2 YYEEEE. This CDR3 has 15 amino acids. V was clipped by 0 bases and J by 7 bases; unmatched bases: 9. CDR3 coding DNA: TGTGCCAGCAGCTTGGGATTACAGGGGAGTAGTGGCTACACCTTC. It is translated as CASSLGLQGSSGYTF. Variable domain in full (rest from reference TRBV5-6 and TRBJ1-2): DAGVTQSPTHLIKTRGQQVTLRCSPKSGHDTVSWYQQALGQGPQFIFQYYEEEERQRGNFPDRFSGHQFPNYSSELNVNALLLGDSALYLCASSLGLQGSSGYTFGSGTRLTVV.

This clone was recorded once. The chain recombines TRBV19 with TRBJ2-7; the match to TRBD2 covers 9 bases. V trimming: 9 bases; J trimming: 2 bases; junction bases outside the gene matches: 5. This CDR3 comprises 13 residues. Germline CDR1 LNHDA, CDR2 SQIVND (reference sequence). Here the CDR3 reads CASTSGSAYEQYF. CDR3 nucleotide sequence: TGTGCCAGCACTAGCGGGTCAGCCTACGAGCAGTACTTC.